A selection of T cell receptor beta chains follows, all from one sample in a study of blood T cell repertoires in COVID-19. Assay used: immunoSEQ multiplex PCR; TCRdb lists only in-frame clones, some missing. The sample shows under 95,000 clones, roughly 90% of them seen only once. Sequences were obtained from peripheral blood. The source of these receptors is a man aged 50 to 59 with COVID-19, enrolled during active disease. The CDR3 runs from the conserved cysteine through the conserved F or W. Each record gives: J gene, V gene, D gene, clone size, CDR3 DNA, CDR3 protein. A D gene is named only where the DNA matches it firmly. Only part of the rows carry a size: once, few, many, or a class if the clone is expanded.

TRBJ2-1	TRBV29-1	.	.	TGCAGCGTTGAAATATACAATGAGCAGTTCTTC	CSVEIYNEQFF
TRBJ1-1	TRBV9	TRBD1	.	TGTGCCAGCAGCGTGACAGGGGCAGATGCGACTGAAGCTTTCTTT	CASSVTGADATEAFF
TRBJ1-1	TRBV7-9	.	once	TGTGCCAGCCGCCGGGGATCGAACACTGAAGCTTTCTTT	CASRRGSNTEAFF
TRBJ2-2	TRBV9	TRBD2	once	TGTGCCAGCAGCGCCCCCGGGACTAGGGATTCCGGGGAGCTGTTTTTT	CASSAPGTRDSGELFF
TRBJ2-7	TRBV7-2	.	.	TGTGCCAGCACCATTTCCGGCGGCTCCTACGAGCAGTACTTC	CASTISGGSYEQYF
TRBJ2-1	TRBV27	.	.	TGTGCCAGCAGCCGCCGGAATGAGCAGTTCTTC	CASSRRNEQFF
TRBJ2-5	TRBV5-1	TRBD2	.	TGCGCCAGCAGCTTGGCCCTAACTAGCGGGAGTTCGGAGACCCAGTACTTC	CASSLALTSGSSETQYF
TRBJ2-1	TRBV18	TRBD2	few	TGTGCCAGCTCACCGGCGGGAGGGCCGGATATGGATGAGCAGTTCTTC	CASSPAGGPDMDEQFF
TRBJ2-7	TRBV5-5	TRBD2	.	TGTGCCAGCAGCTTAGGGACTAGCGGATACGAGCAGTACTTC	CASSLGTSGYEQYF
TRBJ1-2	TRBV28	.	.	TGTGCCAGCAGTTTCTTGACACCTAACTATGGCTACACCTTC	CASSFLTPNYGYTF
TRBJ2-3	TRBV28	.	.	TGTGCCAGCAGTTTGGAGGGGACCCCGACTAATACGCAGTATTTT	CASSLEGTPTNTQYF
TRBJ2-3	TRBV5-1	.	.	TGCGCCAGCTCTATATCCTCAGATACGCAGTATTTT	CASSISSDTQYF
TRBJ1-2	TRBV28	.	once	TGTGCCACCCTAAGTGTGGTGGGGCCGAACTATGGCTACACCTTC	CATLSVVGPNYGYTF
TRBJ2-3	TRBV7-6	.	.	TGTGCCAGCAGCGTAGGGGGAGGGACAGATACGCAGTATTTT	CASSVGGGTDTQYF
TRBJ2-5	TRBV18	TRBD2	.	TGTGCCAGCTCACCCCTAGCCCCCACACTAGCGGGAACTCAAGAGACCCAGTACTTC	CASSPLAPTLAGTQETQYF
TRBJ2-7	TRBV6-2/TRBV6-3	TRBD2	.	TGTGCCAGCAGTTGGGCTACTAGCGGGAGGGCGACCGAGCAGTACTTC	CASSWATSGRATEQYF
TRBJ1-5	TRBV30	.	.	TGTGCCTGGAGTGTAGAGGTTGGTCAGCCCCAGCATTTT	CAWSVEVGQPQHF
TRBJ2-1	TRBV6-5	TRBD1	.	TGTGCCAGCAGGAACCCCGGGACAGCCTACAATGAGCAGTTCTTC	CASRNPGTAYNEQFF
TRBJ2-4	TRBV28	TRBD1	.	TGTGCCAGCAGTTCCCTCGACAGGGGGCGGGAAACCAAAAACATTCAGTACTTC	CASSSLDRGRETKNIQYF
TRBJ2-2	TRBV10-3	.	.	TGTGCCATCAGTGGTCAGGACACCATGCCCGGGGAGCTGTTTTTT	CAISGQDTMPGELFF
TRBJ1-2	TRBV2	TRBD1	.	TGTGCCAGCGGGGGACAGGGGTCCTATGGCTACACCTTC	CASGGQGSYGYTF
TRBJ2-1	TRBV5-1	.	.	TGCGCCAGCAGCTTGGATGCTCCCCGCTATTTAAATGAGCAGTTCTTC	CASSLDAPRYLNEQFF
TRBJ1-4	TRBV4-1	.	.	TGCGCCAGCAGCCCTCCCAGGGAGGGTGAAAAACTGTTTTTT	CASSPPREGEKLFF
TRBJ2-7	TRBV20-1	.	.	TGCAGTGCTAGTTTAGCGGATACTCCTTACGAGCAGTACTTC	CSASLADTPYEQYF
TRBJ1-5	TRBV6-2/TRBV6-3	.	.	TGTGCCAGCAGTTACTCCTCCGGGAGGGGGAGCAATCAGCCCCAGCATTTT	CASSYSSGRGSNQPQHF
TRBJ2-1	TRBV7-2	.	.	TGTGCCAGCAGCTTAAACAGGGAAAATGAGCAGTTCTTC	CASSLNRENEQFF
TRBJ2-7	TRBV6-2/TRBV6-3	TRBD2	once	TGTGCCAGCAGTTCCCAACTCCAAGCGGGAGGATGGTACGAGCAGTACTTC	CASSSQLQAGGWYEQYF
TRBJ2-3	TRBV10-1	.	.	TGCGCCAGCAGCCAGACGACAGGTGAAATTACCGCTAGCACAGATACGCAGTATTTT	CASSQTTGEITASTDTQYF
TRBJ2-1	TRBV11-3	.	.	TGTGCCAGCAGCTTGGACAGCTCCTACAATGAGCAGTTCTTC	CASSLDSSYNEQFF
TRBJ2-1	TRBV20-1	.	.	TGCAGTGCTACGAGTCACAATGAGCAGTTCTTC	CSATSHNEQFF
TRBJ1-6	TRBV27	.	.	TGTGCCAGCAGCCTTCCAGGGTCTAATTCACCCCTCCACTTT	CASSLPGSNSPLHF
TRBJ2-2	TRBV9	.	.	TGTGCCAGCAGCGTAGCTATGACCGGGGAGCTGTTTTTT	CASSVAMTGELFF